Described below is a single T cell receptor (beta chain) sequence and its context. What antigen it recognizes has not been identified. No base-level quality is on record; no much larger clone is a single base apart. The data belong to a study of control samples from healthy donors and cancer patients (dated by TCRdb to 2020 to 2021). The CDR3 covers 13 residues, taking in both the cysteine and the phenylalanine. The DNA shown is the 39-base CDR3, in frame from base 1. V is pared back by 2 bases and J by 4 bases, with 8 bases lying between the germline termini. Via the germline V gene, CDR1 is SGHTA and CDR2 FQGNSA. Receptors were amplified or captured by the immunoSEQ multiplex PCR assay. Entries here come from immuneACCESS through TCRdb and include only in-frame sequences with V and J called. Some clones fail to appear in such tables; in the studies checked, an unresolved V gene covers under half of the shortfall, and the cause of the remainder is unknown. The sample has 390,000 or so clones on record, more than 80% of them singletons. Of the sample, 5.5% to 8% falls within the top ten clones.

Specimen: PBMCs. This receptor was obtained from a middle-aged man with head and neck cancer. The chain is assembled from TRBV7-2 and TRBJ2-5; no D gene is confidently identified. CDR3 sequence: CASSLLPRETQYF. The DNA sequence is given as TGTGCCAGCAGCTTACTACCCCGAGAGACCCAGTACTTC.